This T cell receptor beta chain was profiled in a study of cytomegalovirus exposure and HLA in healthy donors. This CDR3 region has 14 residues. Germline V gene sequence: CDR1 GTSNPN, CDR2 SVGIG (reference sequence). Unmatched junction bases numbered 8, after V lost 2 bases and J lost 6 bases. PCR amplification relied on 60 Vbeta primers (plus 13 Jbeta primers). Sequencing used immunoSEQ multiplex PCR; TCRdb keeps in-frame clones, though not all of them. The sample gives approximately 130,000 clones, around three quarters of which show up once; roughly 3.1% is in the top ten. This clone was counted once.

The sequenced sample was PBMCs. V is TRBV30 and J is TRBJ1-1; 8 bases are shared with TRBD1. The sequence was collected from a man aged 25 to 45 in good health and CMV-seronegative. The CDR3 region is CAWSTRGLGAEAFF. DNA for the CDR3: TGTGCCTGGAGTACCAGGGGGCTAGGAGCTGAAGCTTTCTTT.